This is a list of T cell receptor beta chains from one sample in a study of blood T cells in healthy people across ages. One entry per CDR3 protein, called by TCRdb with MiXCR from the 5' RACE reads. The sample holds around 1,800,000 distinct CDR3 sequences, around 42% seen once. Sequences were obtained from blood. The receptors here all came from a human donor in good health. Each CDR3 is given with its conserved first and last residue. Fields, in order: V gene, D gene, J gene, CDR3 length, CDR3 protein. D genes are given only for firm matches.

V gene: TRBV20-1; D gene: .; J gene: TRBJ2-3; CDR3 length: 16; CDR3 protein: CSARDPGTSRADTQYF
V gene: TRBV5-5; D gene: TRBD1; J gene: .; CDR3 length: 13; CDR3 protein: CASSKTGVGEQYF
V gene: TRBV7-2; D gene: .; J gene: TRBJ1-2; CDR3 length: 15; CDR3 protein: CASSSPGEGILGYTF
V gene: TRBV28; D gene: TRBD2; J gene: TRBJ2-5; CDR3 length: 15; CDR3 protein: CASSSIAGGQETQYF
V gene: TRBV15; D gene: .; J gene: TRBJ2-3; CDR3 length: 16; CDR3 protein: CATSPWGLGFTDTQYF
V gene: TRBV12-3/TRBV12-4; D gene: .; J gene: TRBJ2-7; CDR3 length: 14; CDR3 protein: CASSSGTRNYEQYF
V gene: TRBV7-2; D gene: TRBD1; J gene: .; CDR3 length: 15; CDR3 protein: CASSLVGTATYEQYF
V gene: TRBV5-1; D gene: .; J gene: TRBJ2-3; CDR3 length: 11; CDR3 protein: CASQFSDTQYF
V gene: TRBV4-3; D gene: .; J gene: TRBJ2-4; CDR3 length: 15; CDR3 protein: CASSQTDWSGNIQYF
V gene: TRBV12-5; D gene: TRBD1; J gene: TRBJ1-5; CDR3 length: 13; CDR3 protein: CASALQGNQPQHF
V gene: TRBV7-2; D gene: .; J gene: TRBJ2-7; CDR3 length: 15; CDR3 protein: CASSSTGASGYEQYF